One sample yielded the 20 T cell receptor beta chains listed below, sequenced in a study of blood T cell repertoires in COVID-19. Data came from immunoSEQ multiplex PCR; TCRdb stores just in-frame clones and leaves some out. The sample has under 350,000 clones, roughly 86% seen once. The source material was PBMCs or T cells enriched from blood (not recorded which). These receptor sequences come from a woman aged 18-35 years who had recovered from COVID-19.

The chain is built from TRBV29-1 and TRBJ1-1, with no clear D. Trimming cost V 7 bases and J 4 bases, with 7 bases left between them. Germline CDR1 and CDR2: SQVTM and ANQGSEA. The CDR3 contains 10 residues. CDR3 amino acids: CSGATTEAFF. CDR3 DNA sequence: TGCAGCGGAGCAACCACTGAAGCTTTCTTT.

CDR3 sequence (DNA): TGTGCCAGTACCCCCACCCAGGTTCCCCCCTACTATGGCTACACCTTC. It codes for CASTPTQVPPYYGYTF. This rearrangement joins TRBV19 to TRBJ1-2; D call uncertain. This CDR3 spans 16 amino acids. V was cut by 7 bases and J by 3 bases, with 21 bases left in between. Germline V gene lookup returns CDR1 LNHDA and CDR2 SQIVND (reference sequence).

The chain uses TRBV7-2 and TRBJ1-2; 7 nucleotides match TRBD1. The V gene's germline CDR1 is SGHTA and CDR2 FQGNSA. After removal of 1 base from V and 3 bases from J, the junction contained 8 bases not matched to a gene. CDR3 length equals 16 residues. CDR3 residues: CASSLVLSGGYYGYTF. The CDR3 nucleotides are TGTGCCAGCAGCTTAGTCTTGTCAGGGGGGTACTATGGCTACACCTTC.

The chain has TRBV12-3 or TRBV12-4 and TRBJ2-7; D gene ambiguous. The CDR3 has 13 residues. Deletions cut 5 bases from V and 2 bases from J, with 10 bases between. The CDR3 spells CASSGGRPYEQYF. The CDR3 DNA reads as TGTGCCAGCAGTGGCGGAAGACCCTACGAGCAGTACTTC.

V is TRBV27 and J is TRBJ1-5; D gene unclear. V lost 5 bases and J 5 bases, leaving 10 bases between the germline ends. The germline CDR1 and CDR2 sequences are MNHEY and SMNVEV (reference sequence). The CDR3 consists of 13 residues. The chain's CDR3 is CASSRGPHQPQHF. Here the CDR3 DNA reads TGTGCCAGCAGTCGAGGTCCCCATCAGCCCCAGCATTTT.

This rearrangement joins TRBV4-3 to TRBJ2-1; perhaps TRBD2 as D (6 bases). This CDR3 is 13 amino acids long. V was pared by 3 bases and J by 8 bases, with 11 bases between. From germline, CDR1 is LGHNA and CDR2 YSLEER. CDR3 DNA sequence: TGCGCCAGCAGCCATCGGGACTTAGATGAGCAGTTCTTC. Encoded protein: CASSHRDLDEQFF.

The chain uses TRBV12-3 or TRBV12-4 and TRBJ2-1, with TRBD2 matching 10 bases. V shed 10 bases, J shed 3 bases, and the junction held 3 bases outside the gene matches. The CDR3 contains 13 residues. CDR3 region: CATERGGYNEQFF. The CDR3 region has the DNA TGTGCCACCGAGCGGGGGGGCTACAATGAGCAGTTCTTC.

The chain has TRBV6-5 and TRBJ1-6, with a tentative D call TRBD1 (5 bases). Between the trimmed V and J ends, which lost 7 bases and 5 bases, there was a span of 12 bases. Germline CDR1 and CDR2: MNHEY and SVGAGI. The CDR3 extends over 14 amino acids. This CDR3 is CASKLDNNNSPLHF. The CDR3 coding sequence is TGTGCCAGCAAGTTGGACAATAATAATTCACCCCTCCACTTT.

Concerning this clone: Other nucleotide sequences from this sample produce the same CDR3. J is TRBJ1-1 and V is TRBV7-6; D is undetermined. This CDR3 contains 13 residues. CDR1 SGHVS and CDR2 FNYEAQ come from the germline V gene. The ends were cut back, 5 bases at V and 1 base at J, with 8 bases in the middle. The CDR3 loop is CASSPRGNTEAFF. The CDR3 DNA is TGTGCCAGCAGCCCTCGAGGGAACACTGAAGCTTTCTTT.

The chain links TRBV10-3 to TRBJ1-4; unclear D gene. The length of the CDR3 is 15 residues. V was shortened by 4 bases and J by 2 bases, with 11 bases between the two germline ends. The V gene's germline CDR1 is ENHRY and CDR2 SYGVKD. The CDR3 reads CAISGSESTNEKLFF. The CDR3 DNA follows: TGTGCCATCAGTGGGTCAGAGAGCACTAATGAAAAACTGTTTTTT.

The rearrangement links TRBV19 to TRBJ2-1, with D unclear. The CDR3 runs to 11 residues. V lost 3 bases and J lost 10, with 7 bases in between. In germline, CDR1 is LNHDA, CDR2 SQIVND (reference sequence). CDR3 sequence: CASSIVSEQFF. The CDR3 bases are TGTGCCAGTAGTATCGTCTCGGAGCAGTTCTTC.

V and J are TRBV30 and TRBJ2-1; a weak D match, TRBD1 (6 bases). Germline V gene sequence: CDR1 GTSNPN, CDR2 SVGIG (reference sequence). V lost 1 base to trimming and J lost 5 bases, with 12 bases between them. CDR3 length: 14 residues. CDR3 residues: CAWSENRVDNEQFF. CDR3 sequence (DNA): TGTGCCTGGAGTGAGAACAGGGTCGACAATGAGCAGTTCTTC.

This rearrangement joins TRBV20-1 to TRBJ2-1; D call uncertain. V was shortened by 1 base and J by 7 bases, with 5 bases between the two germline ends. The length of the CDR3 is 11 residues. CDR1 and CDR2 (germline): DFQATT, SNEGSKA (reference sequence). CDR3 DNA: TGCAGTGCTAGAGGGCAAAATGAGCAGTTCTTC. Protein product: CSARGQNEQFF.

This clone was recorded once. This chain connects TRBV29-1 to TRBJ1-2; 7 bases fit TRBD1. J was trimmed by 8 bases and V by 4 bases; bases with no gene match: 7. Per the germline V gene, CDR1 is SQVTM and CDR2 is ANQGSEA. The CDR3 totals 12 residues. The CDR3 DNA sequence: TGCAGCGTTGCAAACAGGGGAGGAGGCTACACCTTC. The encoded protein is CSVANRGGGYTF.

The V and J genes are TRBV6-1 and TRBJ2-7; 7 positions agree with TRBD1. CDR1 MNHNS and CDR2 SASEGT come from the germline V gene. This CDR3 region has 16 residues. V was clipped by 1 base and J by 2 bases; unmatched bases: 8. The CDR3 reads CASSEVSGTATYEQYF. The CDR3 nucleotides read TGTGCCAGCAGTGAAGTGAGTGGGACAGCCACCTACGAGCAGTACTTC.

Here the CDR3 reads CACTSGGGTDTQYF. The CDR3 bases are TGTGCCTGCACTAGCGGGGGGGGCACAGATACGCAGTATTTT. J is TRBJ2-3 and V is TRBV30, with 13 bases matching TRBD2. V trimming: 6 bases; J trimming: 1 base; junction bases outside the gene matches: 1. From germline, CDR1 is GTSNPN and CDR2 SVGIG (reference sequence). This CDR3 has 14 residues. Together with reference TRBV30 and TRBJ2-3, the CDR3 gives the full variable domain: SQTIHQWPATLVQPVGSPLSLECTVEGTSNPNLYWYRQAAGRGLQLLFYSVGIGQISSEVPQNLSASRPQDRQFILSSKKLLLSDSGFYLCACTSGGGTDTQYFGPGTRLTVL.

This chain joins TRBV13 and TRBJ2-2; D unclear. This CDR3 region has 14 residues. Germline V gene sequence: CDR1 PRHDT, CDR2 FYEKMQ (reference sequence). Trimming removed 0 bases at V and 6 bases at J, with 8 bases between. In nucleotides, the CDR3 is TGTGCCAGCAGCTTAGGGTCGGAGCCCGGGGAGCTGTTTTTT. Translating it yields CASSLGSEPGELFF.

CDR3 amino acids: CSASLRQQLPHNEQFF. CDR3 nucleotide sequence: TGCAGTGCTAGTTTGCGACAGCAGCTCCCCCACAATGAGCAGTTCTTC. This sequence joins TRBV20-1 and TRBJ2-1; D might be TRBD1 (5 bases). With 3 bases removed from V and 5 bases from J, the gap between germline ends came to 20 bases. The CDR3 extends over 16 amino acids. The V gene's germline CDR1 is DFQATT and CDR2 SNEGSKA (reference sequence).

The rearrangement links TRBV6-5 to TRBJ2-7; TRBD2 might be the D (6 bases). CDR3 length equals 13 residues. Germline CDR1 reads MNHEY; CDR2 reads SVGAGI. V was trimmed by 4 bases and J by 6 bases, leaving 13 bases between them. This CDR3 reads CASSSQDYTEQYF. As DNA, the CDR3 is TGTGCCAGCAGTTCCCAGGACTACACCGAGCAGTACTTC.

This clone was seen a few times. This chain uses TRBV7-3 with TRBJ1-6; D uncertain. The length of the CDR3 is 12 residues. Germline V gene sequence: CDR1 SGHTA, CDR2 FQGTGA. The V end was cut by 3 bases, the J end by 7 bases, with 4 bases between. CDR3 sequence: CASSFQNSPLHF. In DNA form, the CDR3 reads TGTGCCAGCAGCTTCCAGAATTCACCCCTCCACTTT.